The clone carrying this T cell receptor beta chain came up many times. The antigen is not known. The CDR3 end is not reached by the read, which stops 3 residues before it; the germline J gene fills it in. This record comes from a study of T cell clonality in common variable immunodeficiency. General study results and limits: The cause of increased CVID clonality remains unclear without subpopulation sequencing. Common variable immunodeficiency TCR beta sequences reportedly had fewer deletions and N-nucleotide insertions. Patient heterogeneity in the CVID cohort limited correlations between repertoire features and clinical complications.

Control and CVID samples contributed equal amounts of genomic DNA. TCRdb's copy holds only in-frame clones and misses some; the assay was immunoSEQ multiplex PCR. In total the sample includes approximately 58,000 clones, none of them seen once. Germline CDR1 reads PRHDT; CDR2 reads FYEKMQ (reference sequence). The V segment lost 5 bases and the J segment 6 bases; nucleotides outside the gene matches: 9. The CDR3 extends over 15 amino acids. Sequenced sample: peripheral blood mononuclear cells. This rearrangement joins TRBV13 to TRBJ2-2; 7 positions match TRBD2. The source is a person aged 18 to 75 in good health. The part of the CDR3 DNA that was read is TGTGCCAGCAGCCATAGCGGGTCCGGGTCCGGGGAG. As protein: CASSHSGSGSGE. The whole CDR3 sequence reads CASSHSGSGSGELFF.